One and the same sample provided the 8 T cell receptor beta chains below, sequenced in a study of cytomegalovirus exposure and HLA in healthy donors. The repertoire was sequenced with immunoSEQ multiplex PCR; TCRdb's copy has only in-frame clones and lacks some. The data show roughly 73,000 clones, around 94% seen once. Sequencing used PBMCs. These receptors were collected from a man younger than 35 in good health and CMV-seropositive.

This clone was seen just once. The chain links TRBV28 to TRBJ2-7, with 15 bases lining up with TRBD2. Germline loops: CDR1 MDHEN, CDR2 SYDVKM. The J segment lost 7 bases and the V segment lost 3 bases, leaving 4 bases of the junction unmatched. CDR3 length equals 15 residues. CDR3 DNA sequence: TGTGCCAGCAGTTTGTTGGGACTAGCGGGAGGTGAGCAGTACTTC. Its translation: CASSLLGLAGGEQYF.

V usage is TRBV11-2 and J usage is TRBJ2-7; D unresolved. The ends were cut back, 6 bases at V and 2 bases at J, with 11 bases in the middle. CDR1 is SGHAT, CDR2 FQNNGV, per germline. The CDR3 is made up of 13 amino acids. The CDR3 loop is CASRAPGAYEQYF. The CDR3 region has the DNA TGTGCCAGCAGGGCCCCCGGAGCCTACGAGCAGTACTTC.

The chain combines TRBV5-4 with TRBJ1-1; unclear D gene. This CDR3 is 13 amino acids long. Germline V CDR1 and CDR2: SGHNT, YYREEE (reference sequence). V was pared by 4 bases and J by 2 bases, with 9 bases between. CDR3 loop: CASSPKLNTEAFF. CDR3 nucleotide sequence: TGTGCCAGCAGCCCCAAACTTAACACTGAAGCTTTCTTT.

This rearrangement joins TRBV19 to TRBJ2-1, with 8 nucleotides matching TRBD2. The germline V gene encodes CDR1 LNHDA and CDR2 SQIVND (reference sequence). Germline trimming cut 7 bases from V and 9 bases from J; bases unmatched to any gene: 14. The CDR3 is 15 amino acids. In nucleotides, the CDR3 is TGTGCCAGTAACCCGGGTGGACTAGCCATATCTGAGCAGTTCTTC. Amino acid sequence: CASNPGGLAISEQFF.

J is TRBJ2-3 and V is TRBV10-3, with 8 bases lining up with TRBD2. Germline V lookup: CDR1 ENHRY, CDR2 SYGVKD. Trimming took 0 bases from V and 4 from J; bases not matched to a gene: 3. CDR3 size: 15 residues. CDR3 DNA sequence: TGTGCCATCAGTGAGTCAGCGGGAGACTCAGATACGCAGTATTTT. This codes for CAISESAGDSDTQYF.

CDR3: CATLKQGWTEAFF. In DNA form, the CDR3 reads TGTGCCACATTAAAACAGGGGTGGACTGAAGCTTTCTTT. The genes are TRBV6-5 and TRBJ1-1, with 7 bases that match TRBD1. Germline-derived CDR1 and CDR2 are MNHEY and SVGAGI. With 10 bases clipped from V and 5 bases from J, the junction kept 10 bases outside the gene matches. This CDR3 has 13 amino acids.

This chain uses TRBV6-5 with TRBJ2-1, with 9 bases aligning to TRBD1. The V gene's germline CDR1 is MNHEY and CDR2 SVGAGI. CDR3 length equals 13 residues. The V and J ends lost 8 bases and 7 bases, in that order; junction bases with no gene match: 6. CDR3 sequence: CASEGQGRNEQFF. The CDR3 nucleotides are TGTGCCAGCGAAGGACAGGGGCGAAATGAGCAGTTCTTC.

The CDR3 here is CASHGQWSSGANVLTF. DNA of the CDR3: TGTGCCAGCCATGGACAGTGGAGCTCTGGGGCCAACGTCCTGACTTTC. The rearrangement joins TRBV28 to TRBJ2-6, with D possibly TRBD1 on 6 matching bases. The CDR3 totals 16 residues. Germline CDR1 and CDR2: MDHEN and SYDVKM. Deletions cut 8 bases from V and 0 bases from J, with 14 bases between.